The 4 T cell receptor beta chains below all came from one sample that was sequenced in a study of T cells in localized non-small cell lung cancer. TCRdb's copy holds only in-frame clones and misses some; the assay was immunoSEQ multiplex PCR. The sample yields 70,000 to 100,000 clones, around 82% seen once. The source was peripheral blood, collected before any cancer treatment. The receptor source for this set is a female donor older than 55 with stage I lung adenocarcinoma.

The V and J genes are TRBV7-9 and TRBJ2-1; TRBD2 aligns across 8 bases. This CDR3 comprises 15 residues. Per germline, CDR1 SEHNR and CDR2 FQNEAQ (reference sequence). Germline trimming cut 3 bases from V and 7 bases from J; bases unmatched to any gene: 8. The CDR3 is CASSLSSGSRNEQFF. The DNA of the CDR3 is TGTGCCAGCAGCTTGTCCAGCGGGAGCAGAAATGAGCAGTTCTTC.

The chain joins TRBV5-1 to TRBJ2-2, with 12 positions matching TRBD1. The J segment lost 6 bases and the V segment lost 2 bases, leaving 5 bases of the junction unmatched. Germline V gives CDR1 SGHRS, CDR2 YFSETQ. The CDR3 has 16 amino acids. The CDR3 sequence: CASSLPGTGGSGELFF. The CDR3 DNA reads TGCGCCAGCAGCTTACCCGGGACAGGGGGCTCCGGGGAGCTGTTTTTT.

This clone was observed a single time. V is TRBV29-1 and J is TRBJ1-2; 9 positions agree with TRBD1. The CDR3 is made up of 14 amino acids. Germline values: CDR1 SQVTM, CDR2 ANQGSEA. The V gene end was trimmed by 7 bases and the J gene end by 2 bases; junction bases not matched to a gene: 8. The CDR3 reads CSAFRTGANYGYTF. The DNA of the CDR3 is TGCAGCGCCTTTAGGACAGGGGCGAACTATGGCTACACCTTC.

A remark on this clone: The junction shows a germline mismatch at one end, possibly a read error. V usage is TRBV15 and J usage is TRBJ2-2, with TRBD1 matching 7 bases. The length of the CDR3 is 15 residues. Germline values: CDR1 LNHNV, CDR2 YYDKDF (reference sequence). CDR3 residues: CATSRDRVGAGELFF. The CDR3 nucleotides read TGTGCCACCAGCCGAGACAGGGTGGGAGCCGGGGAGCTGTTTTTT.